These 28 T cell receptor beta chains originate from one sample sequenced in a study of cytomegalovirus exposure and HLA in healthy donors. PCR was performed using 60 Vbeta and 13 Jbeta primers. Measured with immunoSEQ multiplex PCR; TCRdb has only the in-frame clones, and not every one. This repertoire includes about 160,000 clones. Sequences were obtained from PBMCs. The receptors were gathered from a woman aged 60-75 years in good health and CMV-seronegative.

About this clone itself: Distinct nucleotide sequences in the sample also encode this CDR3. The rearrangement joins TRBV5-6 to TRBJ1-1; perhaps TRBD1 as D (6 bases). Germline V lookup: CDR1 SGHDT, CDR2 YYEEEE. The ends were cut back, 2 bases at V and 1 base at J, with 9 bases in the middle. CDR3 size: 14 residues. The CDR3 here is CASSLGQTNTEAFF. DNA for the CDR3: TGTGCCAGCAGCTTAGGACAGACGAACACTGAAGCTTTCTTT.

The V and J genes are TRBV6-6 and TRBJ2-3; D is possibly TRBD1 (6 bases). In germline, CDR1 is MNHNY, CDR2 SVGAGI (reference sequence). Trimming left V 4 bases short and J 6 bases short, with 11 bases between. The CDR3 covers 13 residues. The CDR3 DNA follows: TGTGCCAGCAGTTCCCAGGGGTGGGATACGCAGTATTTT. It encodes CASSSQGWDTQYF.

This chain joins TRBV6-4 and TRBJ2-2; D remains unclear. The CDR3 covers 14 residues. Germline V CDR1 and CDR2: MRHNA, SNTAGT. V lost 0 bases and J lost 3, with 5 bases in between. CDR3 sequence (DNA): TGTGCCAGCAGTGACTCGGCTGACACCGGGGAGCTGTTTTTT. Amino acids: CASSDSADTGELFF.

This sequence joins TRBV29-1 and TRBJ2-1, with 9 bases that match TRBD2. The length of the CDR3 is 14 residues. Germline V gives CDR1 SQVTM, CDR2 ANQGSEA. V lost 3 bases and J lost 6; bases outside the gene matches: 6. The CDR3 DNA reads TGCAGCGTTGAGGGGCGGGGGGGCCCCAATGAGCAGTTCTTC. This encodes CSVEGRGGPNEQFF.

The chain recombines TRBV7-8 with TRBJ1-3, with 7 bases that match TRBD1. CDR3 length: 19 amino acids. The junction had 15 bases not matched to a gene; V was cut back by 1 base and J by 3 bases. Per the germline V gene, CDR1 is SGHVS and CDR2 is FQNEAQ. The CDR3 coding sequence is TGTGCCAGCAGCTTAGGATCCGTGACAGGGCGCTACGGTGGAAACACCATATATTTT. This encodes CASSLGSVTGRYGGNTIYF.

The chain carries TRBV11-2 and TRBJ2-1, with TRBD2 as a possible D gene (6 bases). Germline CDR1 and CDR2: SGHAT and FQNNGV. Trimming took 1 base from V and 7 from J, leaving 23 bases between them. The CDR3 is made up of 18 amino acids. The CDR3 bases are TGTGCCAGCAGCTTAGCCGTGGGAGGCGGGCCAGCGAGGAATGAGCAGTTCTTC. Translation: CASSLAVGGGPARNEQFF.

This chain joins TRBV30 and TRBJ2-7; 7 nucleotides line up with TRBD1. CDR1 is GTSNPN and CDR2 is SVGIG in the germline V gene (reference sequence). The trim removed 3 bases at V and 0 bases at J, leaving 20 bases unmatched. The CDR3 runs 19 residues. CDR3: CAWSMPWDRRTSSSYEQYF. Here the CDR3 DNA reads TGTGCCTGGAGCATGCCGTGGGACAGAAGGACTTCCAGCTCCTACGAGCAGTACTTC.

This CDR3 reads CASRHRTSYEQYF. The CDR3 coding sequence is TGTGCCAGCAGACACAGGACCTCCTACGAGCAGTACTTC. This chain joins TRBV6-5 and TRBJ2-7; the D gene is possibly TRBD1 (5 bases). Per germline, CDR1 MNHEY and CDR2 SVGAGI. The CDR3 covers 13 residues. V was clipped by 6 bases and J by 0 bases, with 9 bases between them.

V gene TRBV14 combines with J gene TRBJ2-5; D is ambiguous. V gave up 0 bases and J gave up 5 bases, with 10 bases separating them. This CDR3 has 14 amino acids. Germline V CDR1 and CDR2: SGHDN, FVKESK. The CDR3, as DNA: TGTGCCAGCAGCCAAGAAACTCTGGGCGAGACCCAGTACTTC. It is translated as CASSQETLGETQYF.

The V gene is TRBV9, the J gene TRBJ2-7; 10 positions match TRBD2. V was pared by 0 bases and J by 6 bases, with 9 bases of the junction left unmatched. CDR1 is SGDLS, CDR2 YYNGEE, per germline. This CDR3 comprises 16 residues. CDR3 coding DNA: TGTGCCAGCAGCGTAGTACCTAGCGGGAGTCTATCCGAGCAGTACTTC. Translated: CASSVVPSGSLSEQYF.

The genes are TRBV5-4 and TRBJ2-7; maybe TRBD1 (5 bases). V lost 5 bases and J lost 4, with 10 bases in between. This CDR3 has 12 residues. In germline, CDR1 is SGHNT, CDR2 YYREEE (reference sequence). Here the CDR3 DNA reads TGTGCCAGCAGTATACAGGAGTACGAGCAGTACTTC. Translation: CASSIQEYEQYF.

The chain is built from TRBV19 and TRBJ2-2; 8 bases are a match to TRBD1. The trim removed 11 bases at V and 6 bases at J, leaving 8 bases unmatched. This CDR3 comprises 13 residues. CDR1 and CDR2 (germline): LNHDA, SQIVND (reference sequence). The CDR3 sequence is CAGGQGKSGELFF. The CDR3 DNA follows: TGTGCCGGCGGACAGGGTAAATCCGGGGAGCTGTTTTTT.

The rearrangement joins TRBV20-1 to TRBJ1-1; D unclear. This CDR3 region has 11 residues. Germline assignment: CDR1 DFQATT and CDR2 SNEGSKA (reference sequence). CDR3 sequence reads: CGGQLNTEAFF. For the CDR3, the DNA is TGCGGCGGGCAGCTGAACACTGAAGCTTTCTTT.

The V call is TRBV5-1, the J call TRBJ1-6; TRBD1 is a possible D gene (6 bases). The CDR3 spans 16 residues. In germline, CDR1 is SGHRS, CDR2 YFSETQ. V shed 2 bases and J shed 6 bases, with 15 bases lying between them. The CDR3 region has the DNA TGCGCCAGCAGCTTCCAGGGGACGCAGGCTAATTCACCCCTCCACTTT. Translation: CASSFQGTQANSPLHF. Looking up the rest from reference TRBV5-1 and TRBJ1-6 gives the full variable domain: KAGVTQTPRYLIKTRGQQVTLSCSPISGHRSVSWYQQTPGQGLQFLFEYFSETQRNKGNFPGRFSGRQFSNSRSEMNVSTLELGDSALYLCASSFQGTQANSPLHFGNGTRLTVT.

CDR3 amino acids: CASRSGNRGNSPLHF. The CDR3 DNA follows: TGTGCCAGCAGGTCCGGGAACAGGGGGAATTCACCCCTCCACTTT. This chain joins TRBV2 and TRBJ1-6; 8 nucleotides line up with TRBD1. V was pared by 6 bases and J by 7 bases, with 8 bases of the junction left unmatched. The V gene's germline CDR1 is SNHLY and CDR2 FYNNEI. The CDR3 totals 15 residues. Filled out from reference TRBV2 and TRBJ1-6, the complete variable domain reads EPEVTQTPSHQVTQMGQEVILRCVPISNHLYFYWYRQILGQKVEFLVSFYNNEISEKSEIFDDQFSVERPDGSNFTLKIRSTKLEDSAMYFCASRSGNRGNSPLHFGNGTRLTVT.

The V call is TRBV4-1, the J call TRBJ2-7, with D maybe TRBD2 (5 bases). Per the germline V gene, CDR1 is MGHRA and CDR2 is YSYEKL. This CDR3 contains 14 residues. V lost 1 base and J 2 bases, leaving 9 bases between the germline ends. The CDR3 nucleotides read TGCGCCAGCAGCCAAGTAGCGTATACCTACGAGCAGTACTTC. Residues: CASSQVAYTYEQYF.

V and J are TRBV7-3 and TRBJ1-1; 7 bases map to TRBD1. There are 13 residues in the CDR3. Per germline, CDR1 SGHTA and CDR2 FQGTGA. V gave up 3 bases and J gave up 5 bases; unmatched junction bases: 3. The CDR3 DNA follows: TGTGCCAGCAGCTTCACAGGGGAGACTGAAGCTTTCTTT. Translation: CASSFTGETEAFF. The whole variable domain, remainder taken from reference TRBV7-3 and TRBJ1-1, is GAGVSQTPSNKVTEKGKYVELRCDPISGHTALYWYRQSLGQGPEFLIYFQGTGAADDSGLPNDRFFAVRPEGSVSTLKIQRTERGDSAVYLCASSFTGETEAFFGQGTRLTVV.

The rearrangement joins TRBV18 to TRBJ2-7, with a weak D call TRBD2 (6 bases). The CDR3 has 14 residues. Germline values: CDR1 KGHSH, CDR2 LQKENI. The V end lost 6 bases, the J end lost 2 bases, and 14 bases lay between the germline ends. For the CDR3, the DNA is TGTGCCAGCTCCCTAGGAGCGGGTACCTACGAGCAGTACTTC. This gives the protein CASSLGAGTYEQYF.

The CDR3 protein is CASSVLQSVGQPQHF. The CDR3 DNA reads TGTGCCAGCTCCGTCCTTCAGAGCGTCGGTCAGCCCCAGCATTTT. The V call is TRBV18, the J call TRBJ1-5, with no clear D. The CDR3 is 15 residues long. Deletions cut 6 bases from V and 6 bases from J, with 18 bases between. The germline gives CDR1 KGHSH, CDR2 LQKENI.

The rearrangement uses TRBV29-1 and TRBJ1-2; weak D call: TRBD1 (5 bases). This CDR3 spans 13 amino acids. Trimming removed 4 bases from V and 8 bases from J, with 17 bases in between. Germline CDR1 reads SQVTM; CDR2 reads ANQGSEA. The CDR3 loop is CSVVGFGGGGYTF. The CDR3 bases are TGCAGCGTTGTCGGGTTTGGGGGGGGAGGCTACACCTTC.

The rearrangement links TRBV7-3 to TRBJ2-2, with D possibly TRBD1 on 5 matching bases. Trimming pared 3 bases from V and 0 bases from J, leaving 8 bases between. Germline V gene lookup returns CDR1 SGHTA and CDR2 FQGTGA. This CDR3 is built from 15 residues. The DNA of the CDR3 is TGTGCCAGCAGCTTTCAGGGCACGAACACCGGGGAGCTGTTTTTT. Translated: CASSFQGTNTGELFF.

The V and J genes are TRBV5-1 and TRBJ2-3; TRBD2 aligns across 9 bases. The CDR3 is made up of 15 amino acids. V gave up 4 bases and J gave up 3 bases; unmatched junction bases: 6. Germline values: CDR1 SGHRS, CDR2 YFSETQ. CDR3 sequence: CASSVVAGGTDTQYF. As DNA, the CDR3 is TGCGCCAGCAGCGTGGTGGCGGGAGGGACAGATACGCAGTATTTT.

The genes are TRBV7-2 and TRBJ2-1, with D uncertain. CDR3 length equals 13 residues. Germline values: CDR1 SGHTA, CDR2 FQGNSA. V gave up 0 bases and J gave up 6 bases, with 6 bases separating them. Here the CDR3 DNA reads TGTGCCAGCAGCTTAGCCAGTACCAATGAGCAGTTCTTC. Its translation is CASSLASTNEQFF.

The chain recombines TRBV11-2 with TRBJ2-1; TRBD2 agrees at 9 bases. Germline values: CDR1 SGHAT, CDR2 FQNNGV. The CDR3 runs 15 residues. V was pared by 5 bases and J by 10 bases, with 12 bases of the junction left unmatched. The CDR3 protein is CASSRGLAEGNEQFF. CDR3 nucleotides: TGTGCCAGCAGCAGGGGACTAGCAGAGGGTAACGAGCAGTTCTTC.

The chain uses TRBV14 and TRBJ1-4, with D unresolved. The germline V gene encodes CDR1 SGHDN and CDR2 FVKESK. CDR3 length equals 13 residues. Trimming shortened V by 6 bases and J by 8 bases, and 13 bases separated the two germline ends. The CDR3 spells CASRGLAREKLFF. The CDR3 DNA reads TGTGCCAGCAGAGGACTGGCCAGGGAAAAACTGTTTTTT. Full variable domain (outside the CDR3, taken from reference TRBV14 and TRBJ1-4): EAGVTQFPSHSVIEKGQTVTLRCDPISGHDNLYWYRRVMGKEIKFLLHFVKESKQDESGMPNNRFLAERTGGTYSTLKVQPAELEDSGVYFCASRGLAREKLFFGSGTQLSVL.

The chain uses TRBV15 and TRBJ2-7; 14 nucleotides match TRBD2. This CDR3 is built from 19 residues. Germline V gene lookup returns CDR1 LNHNV and CDR2 YYDKDF (reference sequence). With V trimmed by 1 base and J by 2 bases, 10 bases remained unmatched. In DNA, the CDR3 is TGTGCCACCAGCAGAGGGACTAGCGGGGGGCGGGGTTTTACCTACGAGCAGTACTTC. Its protein product is CATSRGTSGGRGFTYEQYF.

On this clone itself: This likely comes from a read error, as the CDR3 has no conserved phenylalanine or tryptophan at its end. The chain combines TRBV6-5 with TRBJ1-5; 7 positions match TRBD1. V shed 6 bases and J 5 bases; nucleotides not matched to a gene: 4. The CDR3 contains 13 residues. Germline values: CDR1 MNHEY, CDR2 SVGAGI. The CDR3 bases are TGTGCCAGCAGCCGAACAGGGGATCAGCCCCAGCATCTT. Amino acid sequence: CASSRTGDQPQHL.

The chain couples TRBV5-6 to TRBJ1-2; D remains ambiguous. This CDR3 has 14 residues. The V and J ends lost 0 bases and 4 bases respectively, with 10 bases between them. Germline V gene sequence: CDR1 SGHDT, CDR2 YYEEEE. CDR3 nucleotide sequence: TGTGCCAGCAGCTTGGGGGAGGGAGCCTATGGCTACACCTTC. Its protein product is CASSLGEGAYGYTF.